This TCR beta chain was documented in a study of control samples from healthy donors and cancer patients. Germline CDR1 is SEHNR and CDR2 is FQNEAQ (reference sequence). With V trimmed by 5 bases and J by 4 bases, 4 bases remained unmatched. The CDR3 spans 13 residues. Clones were sequenced by immunoSEQ multiplex PCR, and TCRdb holds only the in-frame ones, with some missing. Recorded for this sample: 150,000 to 200,000 clones. The source of this sequence is a woman in her twenties or thirties in good health. The V gene is TRBV7-9, the J gene TRBJ1-2; 7 positions match TRBD1. Sample: blood. The chain's CDR3 is CASSTDRRYGYTF. Here the CDR3 DNA reads TGTGCCAGCAGCACGGACAGGCGCTATGGCTACACCTTC.